Below are 13 T cell receptor beta chains sequenced from a single sample in a study of cytomegalovirus exposure and HLA in healthy donors. Libraries were prepared by immunoSEQ multiplex PCR; TCRdb keeps only in-frame clonotypes and omits some of them. This table holds about 120,000 clones, approximately 88% found once. Sequencing was carried out using PBMCs. All receptors derive from a man aged 18 to 30 in good health and CMV-seronegative.

This chain connects TRBV14 to TRBJ1-4, with 8 positions matching TRBD1. V shed 3 bases, J shed 10 bases, and the junction held 7 bases outside the gene matches. The CDR3 consists of 14 residues. The germline gives CDR1 SGHDN, CDR2 FVKESK. In nucleotides, the CDR3 is TGTGCCAGCAGCCACGACAGGGGTGATGGAAAACTGTTTTTT. It specifies CASSHDRGDGKLFF.

The chain is built from TRBV27 and TRBJ1-6, with 9 bases lining up with TRBD1. The CDR3 extends over 15 amino acids. V was clipped by 6 bases and J by 8 bases; unmatched bases: 8. The germline V gene has CDR1 MNHEY and CDR2 SMNVEV (reference sequence). The CDR3 sequence is CASRSPGQGHSPLHF. CDR3 DNA: TGTGCCAGCAGATCTCCGGGACAGGGACATTCACCCCTCCACTTT.

The chain recombines TRBV28 with TRBJ1-4; tentative D call: TRBD1 (5 bases). Trimming took 2 bases from V and 8 from J, leaving 21 bases between them. This CDR3 contains 17 residues. Germline V CDR1 and CDR2: MDHEN, SYDVKM. The CDR3 protein is CASSLADTSTKGEKLFF. In nucleotides, the CDR3 is TGTGCCAGCAGTTTAGCGGACACGTCTACGAAAGGGGAAAAACTGTTTTTT.

This chain connects TRBV7-7 to TRBJ2-5, with D possibly being TRBD2 (6 bases). This CDR3 has 13 residues. CDR1 SSHAT and CDR2 FNYEAQ come from the germline V gene (reference sequence). V gave up 4 bases and J gave up 4 bases, with 10 bases separating them. CDR3 protein: CASSSRDSETQYF. CDR3 bases: TGTGCCAGCAGCTCCCGGGACTCAGAGACCCAGTACTTC.

The gene calls are TRBV6-6 and TRBJ2-1; 7 bases line up with TRBD2. The CDR3 is 15 amino acids. Germline assignment: CDR1 MNHNY and CDR2 SVGAGI (reference sequence). After removal of 5 bases from V and 2 bases from J, the junction contained 6 bases not matched to a gene. The CDR3 sequence: CASSSLAETYNEQFF. Here the CDR3 DNA reads TGTGCCAGCAGTAGCCTAGCGGAAACCTACAATGAGCAGTTCTTC.

The chain employs TRBV15 and TRBJ2-7; a possible D gene is TRBD2 (6 bases). Germline lookup yields CDR1 LNHNV and CDR2 YYDKDF (reference sequence). V dropped 3 bases and J dropped 6 bases, with 15 bases sitting between them. The CDR3 loop spans 14 amino acids. The CDR3 DNA sequence: TGTGCCACCAGCAGGGAGGGAACAGCCTCCGAGCAGTACTTC. This encodes CATSREGTASEQYF. Filled out from reference TRBV15 and TRBJ2-7, the complete variable domain reads DAMVIQNPRYQVTQFGKPVTLSCSQTLNHNVMYWYQQKSSQAPKLLFHYYDKDFNNEADTPDNFQSRRPNTSFCFLDIRSPGLGDTAMYLCATSREGTASEQYFGPGTRLTVT.

V is TRBV11-2 and J is TRBJ1-1, with TRBD1 matching 7 bases. Germline lookup yields CDR1 SGHAT and CDR2 FQNNGV. V gave up 1 base and J gave up 1 base; unmatched junction bases: 6. This CDR3 is 16 amino acids long. CDR3 sequence reads: CASSLGWGQKNTEAFF. The CDR3 region has the DNA TGTGCCAGCAGCTTAGGATGGGGACAGAAGAACACTGAAGCTTTCTTT. Supplemented by reference TRBV11-2 and TRBJ1-1, the full variable domain reads EAGVAQSPRYKIIEKRQSVAFWCNPISGHATLYWYQQILGQGPKLLIQFQNNGVVDDSQLPKDRFSAERLKGVDSTLKIQPAKLEDSAVYLCASSLGWGQKNTEAFFGQGTRLTVV.

This chain links TRBV9 with TRBJ2-5; 10 bases align to TRBD2. CDR3 length equals 15 residues. V was clipped by 0 bases and J by 3 bases; unmatched bases: 2. CDR1 and CDR2 (germline): SGDLS, YYNGEE. The CDR3 here is CASSVVGLAKETQYF. CDR3 DNA sequence: TGTGCCAGCAGCGTAGTGGGACTAGCGAAAGAGACCCAGTACTTC.

This clone was seen a few times. The gene calls are TRBV25-1 and TRBJ2-1, with 7 nucleotides matching TRBD1. Germline assignment: CDR1 MGHDK and CDR2 SYGVNS. The CDR3 extends over 14 amino acids. Germline trimming cut 4 bases from V and 10 bases from J; bases unmatched to any gene: 10. In DNA form, the CDR3 reads TGTGCCAGCAGTGTAGACAGGGCGAGGGTAGAGCAGTTCTTC. The encoded protein is CASSVDRARVEQFF. Based on the CDR3 plus reference TRBV25-1 and TRBJ2-1, the full variable domain is EADIYQTPRYLVIGTGKKITLECSQTMGHDKMYWYQQDPGMELHLIHYSYGVNSTEKGDLSSESTVSRIRTEHFPLTLESARPSHTSQYLCASSVDRARVEQFFGPGTRLTVL.

The V call is TRBV6-5, the J call TRBJ2-1, with TRBD2 identical over 14 bases. CDR1 and CDR2 from the germline V gene are MNHEY and SVGAGI. Trimming at V came to 6 bases and at J to 6 bases, leaving 4 bases not matched to a gene. CDR3 length equals 15 residues. CDR3 nucleotides: TGTGCCAGCAGGTACGGGACTAGCGGGAGCAATGAGCAGTTCTTC. Its translation is CASRYGTSGSNEQFF.

This sequence joins TRBV11-2 and TRBJ1-2; D is perhaps TRBD1 (6 bases). With 7 bases removed from V and 0 bases from J, the gap between germline ends came to 15 bases. The germline gives CDR1 SGHAT, CDR2 FQNNGV. CDR3 length: 15 amino acids. CDR3 region: CASNPGQLSNYGYTF. CDR3 nucleotide sequence: TGTGCCAGCAACCCCGGACAGCTATCTAACTATGGCTACACCTTC.

The V call is TRBV2, the J call TRBJ2-7, with D possibly TRBD2 on 5 matching bases. Germline CDR1 reads SNHLY; CDR2 reads FYNNEI. This CDR3 contains 15 residues. V was shortened by 5 bases and J by 0 bases, with 14 bases between the two germline ends. CDR3 nucleotide sequence: TGTGCCAGCAGTCTACGTGGTGGGAGCTCCTACGAGCAGTACTTC. Translation: CASSLRGGSSYEQYF.

V and J are TRBV27 and TRBJ2-7; 7 positions match TRBD1. CDR3 length equals 14 residues. The germline CDR1 and CDR2 sequences are MNHEY and SMNVEV (reference sequence). Germline trimming cut 5 bases from V and 5 bases from J; bases unmatched to any gene: 9. CDR3 nucleotide sequence: TGTGCCAGCAGTAGCCTGGGACAGCTTAACGAGCAGTACTTC. Its protein is CASSSLGQLNEQYF.